This T cell receptor (beta chain) was identified during a study of blood T cell repertoires in COVID-19. Overall study: Sources were T cells, B-cell-depleted T cells, or PBMCs; the material itself was cDNA or gDNA.

Study processing details: Cell counts per sample came from amplifying reference gene primers. Sequencing used immunoSEQ multiplex PCR; TCRdb keeps in-frame clones, though not all of them. V and J calls and clone size are as listed in that table; D and trimming were resolved from the DNA. The sample lists about 250,000 clones, 83% seen once, with around 5.4% in the top ten. With 2 bases clipped from V and 1 base from J, the junction kept 7 bases outside the gene matches. CDR3 length equals 17 residues. Germline lookup yields CDR1 SGHNT and CDR2 YYREEE (reference sequence). V gene TRBV5-4 combines with J gene TRBJ2-2; 8 nucleotides align to TRBD2. Sequenced sample: peripheral blood. The source is an elderly man with acute or convalescent COVID-19. The CDR3 nucleotides read TGTGCCAGCAGCTTCGCAGCGGGAGTAAAGAACACCGGGGAGCTGTTTTTT. Encoded protein: CASSFAAGVKNTGELFF.